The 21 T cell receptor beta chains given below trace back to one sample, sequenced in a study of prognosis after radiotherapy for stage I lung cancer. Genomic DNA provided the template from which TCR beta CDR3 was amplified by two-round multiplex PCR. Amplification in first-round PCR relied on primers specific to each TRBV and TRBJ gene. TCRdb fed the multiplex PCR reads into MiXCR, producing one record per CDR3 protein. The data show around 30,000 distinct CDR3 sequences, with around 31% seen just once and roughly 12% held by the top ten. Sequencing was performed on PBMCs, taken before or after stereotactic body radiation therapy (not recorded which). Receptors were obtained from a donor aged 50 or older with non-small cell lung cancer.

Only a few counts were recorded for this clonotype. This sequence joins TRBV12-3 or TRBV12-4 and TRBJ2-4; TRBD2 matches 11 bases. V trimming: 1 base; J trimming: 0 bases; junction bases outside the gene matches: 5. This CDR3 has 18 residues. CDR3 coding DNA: TGTGCCAGCAGTTTAGGTAGCGGGGGGGCCGGAGCCAAAAACATTCAGTACTTC. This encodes CASSLGSGGAGAKNIQYF.

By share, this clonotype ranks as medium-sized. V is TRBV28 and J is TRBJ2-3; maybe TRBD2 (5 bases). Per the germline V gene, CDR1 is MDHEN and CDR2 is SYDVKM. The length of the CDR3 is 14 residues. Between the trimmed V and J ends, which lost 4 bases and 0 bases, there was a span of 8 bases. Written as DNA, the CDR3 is TGTGCCAGCAGTTGGACTTCTAGCACAGATACGCAGTATTTT. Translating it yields CASSWTSSTDTQYF.

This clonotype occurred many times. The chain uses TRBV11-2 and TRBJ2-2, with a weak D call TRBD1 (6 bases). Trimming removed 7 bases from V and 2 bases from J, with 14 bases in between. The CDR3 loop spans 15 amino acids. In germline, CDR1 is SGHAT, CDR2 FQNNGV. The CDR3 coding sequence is TGTGCCAGCAAGAAAGACAGGAGCAACACCGGGGAGCTGTTTTTT. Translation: CASKKDRSNTGELFF.

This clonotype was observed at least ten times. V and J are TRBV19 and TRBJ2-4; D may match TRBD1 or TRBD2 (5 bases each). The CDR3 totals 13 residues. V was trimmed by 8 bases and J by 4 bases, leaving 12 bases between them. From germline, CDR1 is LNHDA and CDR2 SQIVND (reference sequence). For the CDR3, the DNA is TGTGCCAGTTCCGGGACGAATAAAAACATTCAGTACTTC. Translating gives CASSGTNKNIQYF.

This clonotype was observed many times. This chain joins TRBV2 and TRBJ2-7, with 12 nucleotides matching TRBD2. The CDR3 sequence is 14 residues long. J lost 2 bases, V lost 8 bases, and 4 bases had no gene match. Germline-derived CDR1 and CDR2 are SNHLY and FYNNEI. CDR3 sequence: CASGGLAGPYEQYF. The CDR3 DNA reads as TGTGCCAGCGGAGGACTAGCGGGACCCTACGAGCAGTACTTC.

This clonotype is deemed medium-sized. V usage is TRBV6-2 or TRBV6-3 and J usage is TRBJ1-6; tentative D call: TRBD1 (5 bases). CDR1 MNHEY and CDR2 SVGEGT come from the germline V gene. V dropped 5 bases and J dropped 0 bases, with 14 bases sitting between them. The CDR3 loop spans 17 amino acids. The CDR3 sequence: CASSEARGGSYNSPLHF. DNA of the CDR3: TGTGCCAGCAGTGAAGCAAGGGGAGGCTCCTATAATTCACCCCTCCACTTT.

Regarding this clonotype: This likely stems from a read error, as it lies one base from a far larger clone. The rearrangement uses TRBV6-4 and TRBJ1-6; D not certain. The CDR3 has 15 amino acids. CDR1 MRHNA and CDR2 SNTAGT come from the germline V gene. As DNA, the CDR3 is TGTGCCAGCAGTGGAGGGAGGATTAAACATTCACCCATCCACTTT. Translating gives CASSGGRIKHSPIHF.

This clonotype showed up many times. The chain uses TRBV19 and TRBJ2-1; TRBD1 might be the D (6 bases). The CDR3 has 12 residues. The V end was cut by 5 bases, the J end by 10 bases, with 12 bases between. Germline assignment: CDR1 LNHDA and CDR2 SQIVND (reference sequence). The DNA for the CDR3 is TGTGCCAGTAGTGTCCTAAGGGGGGAGCAGTTCTTC. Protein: CASSVLRGEQFF. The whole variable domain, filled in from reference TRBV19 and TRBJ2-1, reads DGGITQSPKYLFRKEGQNVTLSCEQNLNHDAMYWYRQDPGQGLRLIYYSQIVNDFQKGDIAEGYSVSREKKESFPLTVTSAQKNPTAFYLCASSVLRGEQFFGPGTRLTVL.

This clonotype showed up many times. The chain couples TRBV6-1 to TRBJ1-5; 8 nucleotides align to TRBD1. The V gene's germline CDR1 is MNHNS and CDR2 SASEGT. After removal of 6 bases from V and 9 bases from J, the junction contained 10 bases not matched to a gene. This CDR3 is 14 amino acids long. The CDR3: CASSSRTGPGPQHF. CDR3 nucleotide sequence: TGTGCCAGCAGCTCCAGGACAGGGCCGGGGCCCCAGCATTTT.

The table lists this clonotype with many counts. The CDR3 spells CASSQQEGGQETQYF. The DNA of the CDR3 is TGTGCCAGCAGCCAACAGGAGGGTGGACAAGAGACCCAGTACTTC. The genes are TRBV3-1 and TRBJ2-5; possibly TRBD2 for D (6 bases). Deletions cut 2 bases from V and 2 bases from J, with 12 bases between. CDR1 and CDR2 from the germline V gene are LGHDT and YNNKEL (reference sequence). The CDR3 loop spans 15 amino acids.

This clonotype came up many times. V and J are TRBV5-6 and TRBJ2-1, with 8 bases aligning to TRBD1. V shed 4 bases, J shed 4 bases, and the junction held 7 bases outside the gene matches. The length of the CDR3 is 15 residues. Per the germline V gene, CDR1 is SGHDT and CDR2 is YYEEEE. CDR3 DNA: TGTGCCAGCAGCAGGACAGGGCAGCCTTACAATGAGCAGTTCTTC. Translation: CASSRTGQPYNEQFF.

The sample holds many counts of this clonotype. The CDR3 loop reads CSARKQGSDGYTF. CDR3 nucleotides: TGCAGTGCTAGGAAACAGGGTTCGGATGGCTACACCTTC. The gene calls are TRBV20-1 and TRBJ1-2; tentatively, D is TRBD1 (6 bases). The CDR3 is made up of 13 amino acids. The germline V gene has CDR1 DFQATT and CDR2 SNEGSKA (reference sequence). V was trimmed by 3 bases and J by 6 bases, leaving 14 bases between them.

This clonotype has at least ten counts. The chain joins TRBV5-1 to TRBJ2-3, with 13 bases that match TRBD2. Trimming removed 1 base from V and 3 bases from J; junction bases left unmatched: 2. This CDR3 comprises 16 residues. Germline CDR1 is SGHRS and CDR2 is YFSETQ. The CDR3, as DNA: TGCGCCAGCAGCTTGAGACTAGCGGGGGGAACAGATACGCAGTATTTT. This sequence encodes CASSLRLAGGTDTQYF.

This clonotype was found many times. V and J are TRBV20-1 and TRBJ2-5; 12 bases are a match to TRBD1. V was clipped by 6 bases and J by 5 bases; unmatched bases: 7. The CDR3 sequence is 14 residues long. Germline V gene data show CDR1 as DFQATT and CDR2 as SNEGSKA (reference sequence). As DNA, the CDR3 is TGCAGTGCCGGGGGGGACAGGGGGCGCGAGACCCAGTACTTC. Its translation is CSAGGDRGRETQYF.

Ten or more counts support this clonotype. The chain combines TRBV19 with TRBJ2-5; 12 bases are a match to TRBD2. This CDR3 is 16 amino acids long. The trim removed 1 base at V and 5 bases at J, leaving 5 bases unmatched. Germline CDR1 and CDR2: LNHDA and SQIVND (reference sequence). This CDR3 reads CASSIVGTSGLETQYF. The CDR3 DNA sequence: TGTGCCAGTAGTATAGTAGGGACTAGCGGGTTGGAGACCCAGTACTTC. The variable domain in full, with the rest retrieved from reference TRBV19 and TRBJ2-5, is DGGITQSPKYLFRKEGQNVTLSCEQNLNHDAMYWYRQDPGQGLRLIYYSQIVNDFQKGDIAEGYSVSREKKESFPLTVTSAQKNPTAFYLCASSIVGTSGLETQYFGPGTRLLVL.

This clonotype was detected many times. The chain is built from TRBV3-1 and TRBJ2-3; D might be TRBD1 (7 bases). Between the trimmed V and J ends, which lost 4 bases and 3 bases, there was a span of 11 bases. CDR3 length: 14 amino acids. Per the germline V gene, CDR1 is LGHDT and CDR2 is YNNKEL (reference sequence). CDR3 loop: CASSPTGRTDTQYF. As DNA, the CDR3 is TGTGCCAGCAGCCCGACAGGGAGGACAGATACGCAGTATTTT.

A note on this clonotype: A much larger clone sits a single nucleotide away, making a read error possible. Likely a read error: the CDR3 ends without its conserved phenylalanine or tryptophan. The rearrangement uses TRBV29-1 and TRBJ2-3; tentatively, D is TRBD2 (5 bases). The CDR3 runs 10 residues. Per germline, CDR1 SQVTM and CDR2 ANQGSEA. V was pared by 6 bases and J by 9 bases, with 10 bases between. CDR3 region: CSVDSGTQYI. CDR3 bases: TGCAGCGTGGACTCGGGAACGCAGTATATT.

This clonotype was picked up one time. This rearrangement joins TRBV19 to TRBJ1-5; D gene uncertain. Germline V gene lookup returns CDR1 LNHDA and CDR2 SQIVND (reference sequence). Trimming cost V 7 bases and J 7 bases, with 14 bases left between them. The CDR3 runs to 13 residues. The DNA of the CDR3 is TGTGCCAGTATTTACCCGGTCGGGCAGCCCCAGCATTTT. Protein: CASIYPVGQPQHF. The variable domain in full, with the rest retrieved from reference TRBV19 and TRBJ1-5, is DGGITQSPKYLFRKEGQNVTLSCEQNLNHDAMYWYRQDPGQGLRLIYYSQIVNDFQKGDIAEGYSVSREKKESFPLTVTSAQKNPTAFYLCASIYPVGQPQHFGDGTRLSIL.

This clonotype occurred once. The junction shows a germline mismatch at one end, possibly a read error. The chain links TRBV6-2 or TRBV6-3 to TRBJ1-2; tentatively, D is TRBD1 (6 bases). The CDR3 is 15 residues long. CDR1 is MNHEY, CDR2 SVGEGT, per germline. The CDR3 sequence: CASSLTGSVESGYTF. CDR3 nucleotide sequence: TGTGCCAGCAGTCTTACAGGGTCAGTTGAGAGCGGCTACACATTC.

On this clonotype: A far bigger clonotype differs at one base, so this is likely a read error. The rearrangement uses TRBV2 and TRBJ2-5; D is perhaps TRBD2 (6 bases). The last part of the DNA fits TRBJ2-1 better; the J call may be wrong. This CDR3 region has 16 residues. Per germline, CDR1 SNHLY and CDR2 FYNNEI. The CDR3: CASSEAGLSSDNEQFF. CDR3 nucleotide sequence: TGTGCCAGCAGTGAAGCAGGACTATCCTCCGACAATGAGCAGTTCTTC.

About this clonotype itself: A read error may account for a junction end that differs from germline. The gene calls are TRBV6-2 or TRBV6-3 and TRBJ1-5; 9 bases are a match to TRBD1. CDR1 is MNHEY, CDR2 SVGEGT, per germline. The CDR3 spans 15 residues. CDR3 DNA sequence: TGTGCCAGCAGGCCCGGGACAGGGATTGTTCAGCCACAGCATTTT. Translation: CASRPGTGIVQPQHF.